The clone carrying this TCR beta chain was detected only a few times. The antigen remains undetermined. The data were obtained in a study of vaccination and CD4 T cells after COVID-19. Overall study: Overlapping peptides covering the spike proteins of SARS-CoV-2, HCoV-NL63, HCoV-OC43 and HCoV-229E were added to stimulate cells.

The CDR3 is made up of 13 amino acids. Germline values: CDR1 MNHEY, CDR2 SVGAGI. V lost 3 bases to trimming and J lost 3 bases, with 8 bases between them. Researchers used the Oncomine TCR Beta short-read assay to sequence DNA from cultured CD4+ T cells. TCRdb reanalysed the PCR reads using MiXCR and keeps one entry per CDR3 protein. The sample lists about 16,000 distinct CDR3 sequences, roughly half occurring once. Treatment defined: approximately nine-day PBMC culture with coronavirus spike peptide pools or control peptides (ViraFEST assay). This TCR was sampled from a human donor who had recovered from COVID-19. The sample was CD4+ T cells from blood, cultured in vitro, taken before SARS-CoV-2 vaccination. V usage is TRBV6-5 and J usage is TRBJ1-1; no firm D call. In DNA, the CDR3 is TGTGCCAGCAGTTATACAGCACACACTGAAGCTTTCTTT. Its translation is CASSYTAHTEAFF.